The T cell receptor beta chain under discussion was sequenced for a study of T cells after yellow fever vaccination (dated by TCRdb to about 2019). Describing the broader study: The SMART-Seq v4 Ultra Low Input RNA kit was used to prepare libraries from fractions with low cell numbers. Bulk TCR alpha and beta repertoires were sequenced longitudinally to track T-cell clones before and after primary and booster YFV17D yellow fever vaccination. Blood was drawn at multiple timepoints before and after primary and secondary immunization, with bulk PBMC replicates and cell subsets isolated. Two healthy male donors, one aged 18 to 30 and one aged 30 to 40 years, made up the cohort.

This clonotype appeared many times. Which antigen it targets is not known. Base quality data are lacking; no much larger clone is found one base away. What the research found in general, with its limitations: The secondary T-cell response was weaker than the primary response but faster, peaking on day 5 instead of day 15. Because the study included only a couple of donors, the extent to which the findings can be generalized is limited. A small fraction of clonotypes showed up in both the CD4 and CD8 compartments, probably as a result of convergent recombination. After the booster, most of the clones that had expanded following primary vaccination were detected again (almost 98% of CD4 and around 90% of CD8), which suggests that memory was broadly maintained. Computational filtering was required because FACS-sorted repertoires could contain abundant contaminating clonotypes from the bulk population.

Synthesis of TCR cDNA relied on 5'RACE template switching, a step that introduced a universal primer site along with unique molecular identifiers. Priming of cDNA synthesis was performed from both the TCR alpha and TCR beta constant segments. Library amplification used two PCR steps, and the second PCR step added sample barcodes and sequencing adapters. Sequencing of the libraries was done on either Illumina HiSeq 2500 (2x100 bp) or NovaSeq (2x150 bp). The authors' analysis ran thus. MIGEC handled demultiplexing of reads and collapsing into UMI consensus sequences, while MiXCR performed V(D)J alignment. Vaccine-responding clonotypes were defined with edgeR using replicate PBMC samples, requiring FDR below 0.01 and a log2 fold change above 5 up to day 15. CD4 or CD8 identity was assigned to each bulk clonotype according to whether the clonotype was present at higher abundance in the sequenced CD4 repertoire or the sequenced CD8 repertoire. Clones were called with MiXCR by TCRdb after fastp trimmed the public reads at Q25, and only in-frame beta chains were retained. Duplicate CDR3 protein sequences are folded into a single record with the most common DNA and genes. Clone size and V and J calls follow TCRdb, not the original study. This sample is represented by about 75,000 distinct CDR3 sequences; roughly 7% of them were singletons. In total, the top ten clones hold roughly 30% of the sample.

The treatment or condition label corresponds to: live attenuated yellow fever vaccine strain. A standard Ficoll-Paque protocol was used to isolate PBMCs from peripheral blood. Dynabeads CD4 and CD8 positive selection kits were used to isolate CD4 and CD8 T-cell fractions. TriZol was used to extract RNA from bulk PBMCs, from CD4 and CD8 fractions, and from dextramer-positive and dextramer-negative fractions. Sequencing was performed on CD8+ T cells sorted from PBMCs, taken roughly 10 days after the first yellow fever vaccination. The receptor was isolated from a man between 18 and 29 years old who received the YFV17D yellow fever vaccine.

The sequenced DNA is TGTGCCAGCAGCCCCGGGACTAGCGGGGGTTACAATGAGCAGTTCTTC. This sequence encodes CASSPGTSGGYNEQFF. The V and J genes are TRBV12-3 or TRBV12-4 and TRBJ2-1, with 14 bases in between that match TRBD2. The CDR3 contains 16 residues, cysteine and phenylalanine counted. Only the CDR3 part of the read is kept: 48 bases, read in frame from the first base. Germline trimming amounts to 6 bases on V and 4 bases on J, with 5 as the count of junction bases outside the gene matches.